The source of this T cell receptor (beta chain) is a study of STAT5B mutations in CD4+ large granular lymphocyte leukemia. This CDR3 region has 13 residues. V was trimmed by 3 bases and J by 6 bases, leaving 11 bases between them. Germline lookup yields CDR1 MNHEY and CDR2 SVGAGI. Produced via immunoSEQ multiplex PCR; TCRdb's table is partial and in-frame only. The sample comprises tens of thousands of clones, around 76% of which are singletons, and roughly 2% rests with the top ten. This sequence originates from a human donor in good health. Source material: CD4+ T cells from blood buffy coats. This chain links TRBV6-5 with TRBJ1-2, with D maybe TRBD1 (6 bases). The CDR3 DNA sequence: TGTGCCAGCAGTTATAGGGGGGGGCATGGCTACACCTTC. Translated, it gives CASSYRGGHGYTF.